This section outlines one T cell receptor (beta chain) sequence together with its context. Its antigen is unidentified. The sample belongs to a study of post-analysis software for immune sequencing data. At the level of the study: Some patients lacked subtype; others had relapsing-remitting, secondary progressive or progressive-relapsing disease. Study results and caveats: There were five or six TRBV segments more frequent in patients than controls, and TRBV5-6, TRBV5-1 and TRBV20-1 were among them. F measure grouped same-batch samples tightly together. People with multiple sclerosis had a significantly lower normalized Chao1 diversity than controls did.

The CDR3 is made up of 15 amino acids. Germline trimming cut 0 bases from V and 10 bases from J; bases unmatched to any gene: 5. The germline V gene has CDR1 SGHDN and CDR2 FVKESK. Unique-molecular-identifier-tagged TCR beta cDNA libraries were used. TCRdb recomputed calls from the PCR reads with MiXCR, one row per CDR3 protein. Seen here are around 150,000 distinct CDR3 sequences, 30% to 45% observed once, and the top ten hold approximately 30%. The TCR was taken from a girl aged 10-17 years with multiple sclerosis. V is TRBV14 and J is TRBJ2-1; 11 nucleotides align to TRBD2. Here the sequenced sample was blood, taken after autologous hematopoietic stem cell transplantation. CDR3 coding DNA: TGTGCCAGCAGCCAAGATTGGGCTAGCGGGAGGGAGCAGTTCTTC. Protein sequence: CASSQDWASGREQFF.